This T cell receptor (beta chain) derives from a study of human T cells and chemical hapten exposure. Library preparation tagged each individual cDNA molecule with a unique molecular identifier. From the RACE reads, TCRdb called clonotypes with MiXCR, one entry per CDR3 protein. The sample yields hundreds of thousands of distinct CDR3 sequences, under 6.5% seen once. Time point meaning: patch test 2, 6 weeks after DPC sensitization. As to treatment: therapeutic diphenylcyclopropenone sensitization with weekly scalp DPC. This clonotype turned up a few times. The target antigen is unknown. Whole-study findings and limits: Donors had alopecia, so their immune response may differ from healthy people's.

The CDR3 runs to 13 residues. Trimming left V 5 bases short and J 4 bases short, with 10 bases between. CDR1 SGHTA and CDR2 FQGNSA come from the germline V gene. The V call is TRBV7-2, the J call TRBJ2-3; D is ambiguous. The sequence was collected from a woman aged 18-29 years with alopecia areata. Some clones in this sample may be carry-over from other donors' samples. Sequencing used whole blood, obtained in connection with sensitization to the hapten diphenylcyclopropenone (DPC). CDR3 sequence: CASSIIISDTQYF. DNA for the CDR3: TGTGCCAGCAGCATAATCATTTCAGATACGCAGTATTTT.